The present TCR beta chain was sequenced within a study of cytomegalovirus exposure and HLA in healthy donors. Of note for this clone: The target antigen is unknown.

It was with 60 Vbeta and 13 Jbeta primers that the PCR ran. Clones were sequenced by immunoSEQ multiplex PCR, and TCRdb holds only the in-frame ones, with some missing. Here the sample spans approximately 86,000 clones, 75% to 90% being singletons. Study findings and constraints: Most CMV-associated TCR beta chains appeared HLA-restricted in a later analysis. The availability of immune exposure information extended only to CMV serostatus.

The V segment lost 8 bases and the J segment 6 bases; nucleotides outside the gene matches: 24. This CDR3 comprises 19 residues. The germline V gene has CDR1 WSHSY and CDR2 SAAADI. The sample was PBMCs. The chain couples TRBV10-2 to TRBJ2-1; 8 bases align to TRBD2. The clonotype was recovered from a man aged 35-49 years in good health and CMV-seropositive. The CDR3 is CASSLSSRESGRRSNEQFF. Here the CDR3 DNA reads TGCGCCAGCTCTCTGTCCTCACGGGAAAGCGGGAGAAGATCCAATGAGCAGTTCTTC.